The rows below give T cell receptor beta chains drawn from one sample of a study of T cells in Graves' hyperthyroidism and ophthalmopathy. TCRdb re-called the multiplex PCR reads with MiXCR, one entry per CDR3 protein. The sample has hundreds of thousands of distinct CDR3 sequences; roughly 46% are singletons. The sample was peripheral blood or thyroid tissue (not recorded which). The receptors here all came from a young woman with Graves' hyperthyroidism. CDR3s include the opening cysteine and the closing phenylalanine or tryptophan. The D gene is left open where the match is weak. Expanded clones get a size class; other rows say once, few or many, or leave the size out.

>TRBD2|TRBV10-2|TRBJ2-2|-
CASSTGLAGELFF
TGTGCCAGCAGCACGGGACTAGCCGGGGAGCTGTTTTTT
>-|TRBV2|TRBJ2-7|once
CASSVSPPTKQYF
TGTGCCAGCAGTGTGAGCCCTCCCACCAAGCAGTACTTC
>-|TRBV6-1|TRBJ1-3|-
CASRDTIYF
TGTGCCAGCAGAGACACCATATATTTT
>TRBD1|TRBV11-1|TRBJ1-4|-
CASSSTGANEKLFF
TGTGCCAGCAGTTCGACAGGGGCTAATGAAAAACTGTTTTTT
>-|TRBV20-1|TRBJ2-5|once
CSARADGRGQETQYF
TGCAGTGCTAGAGCCGACGGGAGAGGGCAAGAGACCCAGTACTTC
>-|TRBV10-3|TRBJ1-1|many
CAISESEGLNTEAFF
TGTGCCATCAGTGAGTCTGAGGGGTTGAACACTGAAGCTTTCTTT
>-|TRBV20-1|TRBJ2-5|few
CSASDLGARNYQETQYF
TGCAGTGCTAGTGATCTGGGGGCCCGAAACTATCAAGAGACCCAGTACTTC
>TRBD1|TRBV6-5|TRBJ1-2|-
CASTSGAGGINGYTF
TGTGCCAGCACCTCGGGGGCAGGGGGCATCAATGGCTACACCTTC
>-|TRBV6-6|TRBJ2-5|few
CASSWAGRETQYF
TGTGCCAGCAGTTGGGCTGGGAGAGAGACCCAGTACTTC
>-|TRBV24-1|TRBJ2-5|many
CATSGLGGETQYF
TGTGCCACCAGTGGTCTGGGAGGAGAGACCCAGTACTTC
>-|TRBV4-1|TRBJ2-7|-
CASSQDVRAGEQYF
TGCGCCAGCAGCCAAGATGTGAGGGCGGGCGAGCAGTACTTC
>TRBD1|TRBV20-1|TRBJ2-7|few
CSAEDRGMVYEQYF
TGCAGTGCTGAAGACAGGGGAATGGTCTACGAGCAGTACTTC
>-|TRBV7-9|TRBJ2-2|-
CASSHIPGELFF
TGTGCCAGCAGCCACATTCCCGGGGAGCTGTTTTTT
>TRBD2|TRBV2|TRBJ2-7|-
CASKLAGDASYEQYF
TGTGCCAGCAAACTAGCGGGAGATGCATCCTACGAGCAGTACTTC